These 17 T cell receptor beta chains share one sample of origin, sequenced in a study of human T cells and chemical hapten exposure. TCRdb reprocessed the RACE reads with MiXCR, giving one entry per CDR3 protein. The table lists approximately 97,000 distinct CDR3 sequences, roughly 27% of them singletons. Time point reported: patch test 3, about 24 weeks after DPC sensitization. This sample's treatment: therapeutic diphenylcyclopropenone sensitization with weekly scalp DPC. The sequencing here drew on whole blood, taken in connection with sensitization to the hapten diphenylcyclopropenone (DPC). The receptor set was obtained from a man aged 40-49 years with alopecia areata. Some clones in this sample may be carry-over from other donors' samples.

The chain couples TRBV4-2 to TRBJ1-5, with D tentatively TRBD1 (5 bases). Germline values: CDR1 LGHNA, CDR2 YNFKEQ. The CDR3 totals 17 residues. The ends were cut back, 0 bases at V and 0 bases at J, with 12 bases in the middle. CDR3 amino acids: CASSQDVVDISNQPQHF. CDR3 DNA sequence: TGTGCCAGCAGCCAAGATGTAGTGGACATTAGCAATCAGCCCCAGCATTTT.

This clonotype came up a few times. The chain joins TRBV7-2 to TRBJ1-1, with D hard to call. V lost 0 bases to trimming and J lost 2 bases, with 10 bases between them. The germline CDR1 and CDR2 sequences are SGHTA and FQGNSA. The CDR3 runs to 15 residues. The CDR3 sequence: CASSLAWSANTEAFF. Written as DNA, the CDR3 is TGTGCCAGCAGCTTAGCTTGGTCAGCTAACACTGAAGCTTTCTTT.

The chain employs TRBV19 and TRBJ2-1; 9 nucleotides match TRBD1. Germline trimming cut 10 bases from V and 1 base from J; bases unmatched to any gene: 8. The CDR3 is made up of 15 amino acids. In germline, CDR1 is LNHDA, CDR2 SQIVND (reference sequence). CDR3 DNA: TGTGCCACCCTTTCCGGGACAGGGTCCTACAATGAGCAGTTCTTC. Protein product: CATLSGTGSYNEQFF.

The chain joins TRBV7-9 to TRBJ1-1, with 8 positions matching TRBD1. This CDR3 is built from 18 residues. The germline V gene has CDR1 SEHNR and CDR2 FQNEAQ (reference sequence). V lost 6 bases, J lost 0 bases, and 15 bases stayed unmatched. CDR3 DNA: TGTGCCAGCAGTACAGACCGGACAGGGTTGGGTTTGAACACTGAAGCTTTCTTT. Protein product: CASSTDRTGLGLNTEAFF.

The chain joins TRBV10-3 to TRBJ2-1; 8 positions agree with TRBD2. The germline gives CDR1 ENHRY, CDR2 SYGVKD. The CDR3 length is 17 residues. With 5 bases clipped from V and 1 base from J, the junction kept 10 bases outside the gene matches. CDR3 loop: CAISHNAAGVSYNEQFF. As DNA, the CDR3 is TGTGCCATCAGTCACAACGCAGCGGGAGTATCCTACAATGAGCAGTTCTTC.

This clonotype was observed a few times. This CDR3 is CASRDHSGEYQETQYF. DNA of the CDR3: TGTGCCAGCAGAGACCATAGCGGGGAGTACCAAGAGACCCAGTACTTC. The chain carries TRBV6-5 and TRBJ2-5; the match to TRBD2 covers 8 bases. The CDR3 is 16 residues long. Unmatched junction bases numbered 9, after V lost 6 bases and J lost 0 bases. Germline values: CDR1 MNHEY, CDR2 SVGAGI.

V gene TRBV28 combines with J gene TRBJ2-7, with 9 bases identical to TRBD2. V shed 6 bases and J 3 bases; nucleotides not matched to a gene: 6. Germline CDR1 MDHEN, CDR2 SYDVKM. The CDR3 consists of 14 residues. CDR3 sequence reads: CASRVAGAIYEQYF. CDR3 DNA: TGTGCCAGCAGGGTAGCGGGAGCCATCTACGAGCAGTACTTC.

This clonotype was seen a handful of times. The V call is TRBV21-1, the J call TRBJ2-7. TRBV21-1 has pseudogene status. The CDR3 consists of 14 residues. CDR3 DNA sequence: TGTGCCAGCAGCAAATCGTACAGCGCCTACGAGCAGTACTTC. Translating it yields CASSKSYSAYEQYF.

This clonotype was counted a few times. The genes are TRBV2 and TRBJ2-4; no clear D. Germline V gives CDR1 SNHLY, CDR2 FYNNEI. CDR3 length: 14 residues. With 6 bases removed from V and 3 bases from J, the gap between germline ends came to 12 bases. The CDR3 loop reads CASRNTAIKNIQYF. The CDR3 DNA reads TGTGCCAGCAGGAACACCGCCATCAAAAACATTCAGTACTTC.

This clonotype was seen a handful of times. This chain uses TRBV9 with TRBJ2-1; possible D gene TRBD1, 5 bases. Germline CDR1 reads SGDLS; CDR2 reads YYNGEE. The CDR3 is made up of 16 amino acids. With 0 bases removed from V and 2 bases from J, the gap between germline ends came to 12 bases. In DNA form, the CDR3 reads TGTGCCAGCAGCGTAGCACAGGCGCCTCCCTACAATGAGCAGTTCTTC. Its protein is CASSVAQAPPYNEQFF.

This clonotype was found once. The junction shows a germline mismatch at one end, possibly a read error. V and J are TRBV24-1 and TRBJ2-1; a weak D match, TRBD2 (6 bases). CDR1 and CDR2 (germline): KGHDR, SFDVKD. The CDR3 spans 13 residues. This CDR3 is CATSDSSVGEQIF. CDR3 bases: TGTGCCACCAGTGATTCTAGCGTTGGTGAGCAGATCTTC.

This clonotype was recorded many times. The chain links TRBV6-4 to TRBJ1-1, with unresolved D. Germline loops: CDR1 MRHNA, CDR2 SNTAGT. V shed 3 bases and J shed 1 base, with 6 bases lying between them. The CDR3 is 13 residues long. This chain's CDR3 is CASSEAENTEAFF. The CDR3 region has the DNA TGTGCCAGCAGTGAGGCAGAGAACACTGAAGCTTTCTTT.

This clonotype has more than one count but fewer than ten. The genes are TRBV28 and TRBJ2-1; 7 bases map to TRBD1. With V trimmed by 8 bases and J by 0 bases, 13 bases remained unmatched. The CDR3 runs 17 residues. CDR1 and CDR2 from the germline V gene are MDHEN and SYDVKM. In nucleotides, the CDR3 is TGTGCCAGCGTCCCTACCATCGGGACAGTCTCCTACAATGAGCAGTTCTTC. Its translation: CASVPTIGTVSYNEQFF.

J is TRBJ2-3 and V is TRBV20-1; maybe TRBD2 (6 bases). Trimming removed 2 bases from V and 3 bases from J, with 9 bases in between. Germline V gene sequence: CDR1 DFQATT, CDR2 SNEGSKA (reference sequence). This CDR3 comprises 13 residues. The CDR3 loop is CSARTSKTDTQYF. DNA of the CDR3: TGCAGTGCTAGAACTAGCAAAACAGATACGCAGTATTTT.

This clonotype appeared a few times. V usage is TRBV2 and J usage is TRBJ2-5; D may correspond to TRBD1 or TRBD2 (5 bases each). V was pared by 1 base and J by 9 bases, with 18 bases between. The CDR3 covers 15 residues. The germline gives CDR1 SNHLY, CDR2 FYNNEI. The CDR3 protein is CASSEGGSRSWAQYF. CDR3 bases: TGTGCCAGCAGTGAAGGGGGGTCCCGTAGTTGGGCCCAGTACTTC.

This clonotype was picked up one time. CDR3 bases: TGTGCCAGCAGTTCCCGCGGCTCCTACGAGCAGTACTTC. Protein sequence: CASSSRGSYEQYF. V and J are TRBV27 and TRBJ2-7; no clear D. The V end lost 4 bases, the J end lost 0 bases, and 7 bases lay between the germline ends. Germline assignment: CDR1 MNHEY and CDR2 SMNVEV (reference sequence). CDR3 size: 13 residues.

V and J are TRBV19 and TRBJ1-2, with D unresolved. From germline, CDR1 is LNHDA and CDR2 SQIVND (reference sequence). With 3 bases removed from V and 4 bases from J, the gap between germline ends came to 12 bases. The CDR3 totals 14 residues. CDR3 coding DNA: TGTGCCAGTAGTATTCTGGCCGGCTTCTATGGCTACACCTTC. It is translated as CASSILAGFYGYTF.